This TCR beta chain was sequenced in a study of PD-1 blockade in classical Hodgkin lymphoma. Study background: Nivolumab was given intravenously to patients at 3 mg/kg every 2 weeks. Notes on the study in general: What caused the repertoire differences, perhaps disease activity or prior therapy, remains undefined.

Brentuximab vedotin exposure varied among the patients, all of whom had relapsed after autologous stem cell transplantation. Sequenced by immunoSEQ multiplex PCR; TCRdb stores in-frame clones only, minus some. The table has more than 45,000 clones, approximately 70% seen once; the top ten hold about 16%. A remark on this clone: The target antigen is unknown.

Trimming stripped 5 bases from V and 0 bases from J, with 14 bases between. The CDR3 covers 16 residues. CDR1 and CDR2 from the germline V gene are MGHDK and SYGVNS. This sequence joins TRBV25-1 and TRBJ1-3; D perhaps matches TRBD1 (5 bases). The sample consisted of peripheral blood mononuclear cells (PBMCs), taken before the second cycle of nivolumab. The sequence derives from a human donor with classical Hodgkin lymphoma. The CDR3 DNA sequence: TGTGCCAGCAGTAGGTGGGAGGGGACCTCTGGAAACACCATATATTTT. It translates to CASSRWEGTSGNTIYF.